This TCR beta chain was sequenced during a study of T-cell memory formation after mild COVID-19. CDR3 size: 17 residues. J gave up 2 bases and V 4 bases, and 10 bases lay outside the gene matches. From germline, CDR1 is LGHNA and CDR2 YNFKEQ. In its sample, this clonotype was seen a few times. The antigen is undetermined. Study-wide points: Among clones contracting day 15 to 85, CD4/CD8 was balanced, whereas later expanders leaned CD4+.

TCRdb reprocessed the 5' RACE reads with MiXCR, giving one entry per CDR3 protein. There are around 150,000 distinct CDR3 sequences in the sample; around a third occur only once, and around 12% lies in the top ten. The TCR sequence derives from an adult woman who had mild COVID-19 (a few samples of this study predate the infection). Cell type and time point are not known. Sequences were obtained from PBMCs or a T cell subset sorted from them (not recorded which). This rearrangement joins TRBV4-2 to TRBJ2-5; TRBD2 aligns across 10 bases. The chain's CDR3 is CASSPKGTSASQETQYF. In nucleotides, the CDR3 is TGTGCCAGCAGCCCGAAAGGGACTAGCGCCTCTCAAGAGACCCAGTACTTC.